This section outlines one TCR beta chain sequence together with its context. Its antigen is unidentified. These data belong to a study of CD8 T cells in ankylosing spondylitis. Library preparation for TCR beta used quantitative 5'-RACE with molecular barcodes. MiXCR was run by TCRdb on the 5' RACE reads, yielding one entry per CDR3 protein. The sample has about 540,000 distinct CDR3 sequences; about 13% are singletons. Germline-derived CDR1 and CDR2 are SGHDT and YYEEEE. V dropped 2 bases and J dropped 5 bases, with 18 bases sitting between them. The CDR3 loop spans 16 amino acids. General study points: Earlier reports found some motif variants in synovial fluid and blood in reactive arthritis. About 8 highly homologous variants made up a TCR beta motif, and this motif appeared characteristic of ankylosing spondylitis blood.

The chain couples TRBV5-6 to TRBJ2-3; maybe TRBD2 (6 bases). This sequence originates from a male donor with ankylosing spondylitis. The sequencing input was blood, either unsorted or a sorted T cell fraction (not recorded which). The CDR3 DNA reads as TGTGCCAGCAGCTTCGGGGGTTGGGGTTCGGGAGATACGCAGTATTTT. The encoded protein is CASSFGGWGSGDTQYF.